This T cell receptor beta chain comes out of a study of cytomegalovirus exposure and HLA in healthy donors. Whole-study results and caveats: The authors reported that TCR beta sequences could predict HLA-A and HLA-B alleles. These predictions were accurate for most subjects in the first cohort.

CDR3 length equals 18 residues. J gave up 2 bases and V 10 bases, and 19 bases lay outside the gene matches. Germline V CDR1 and CDR2: LNHDA, SQIVND (reference sequence). The PCR was carried out with 60 Vbeta primers and 13 Jbeta primers. The repertoire was sequenced with immunoSEQ multiplex PCR; TCRdb's copy has only in-frame clones and lacks some. The repertoire holds 100,000 to 150,000 clones, with about two thirds as singletons. For this clone: As yet, its antigen is unknown.

The chain is built from TRBV19 and TRBJ1-5, with 8 positions matching TRBD1. This clonotype was obtained from a man between 25 and 39 years old in good health and CMV-seronegative. Sequenced material: PBMCs. DNA for the CDR3: TGTGCCACTAACCCTTACAGGGGGATCCGGGGCGGCAATCAGCCCCAGCATTTT. Amino acids: CATNPYRGIRGGNQPQHF. The whole variable domain, remainder taken from reference TRBV19 and TRBJ1-5, is DGGITQSPKYLFRKEGQNVTLSCEQNLNHDAMYWYRQDPGQGLRLIYYSQIVNDFQKGDIAEGYSVSREKKESFPLTVTSAQKNPTAFYLCATNPYRGIRGGNQPQHFGDGTRLSIL.